The rows below give T cell receptor beta chains drawn from one sample of a study of identical twins. Each CDR3 protein gets one entry after TCRdb re-called the 5' RACE reads with MiXCR. The top ten hold 2.9% of the sample, which has fewer than 500,000 distinct CDR3 sequences, more than 20% seen once. These data were also filed under a second study, of T cells expressing NK-cell markers.

The source material was CD4+ T cells sorted from blood. These receptors came from a woman under 30 in good health. Both conserved end residues are part of each CDR3. The order of the fields is V gene, CDR3 length, D gene, J gene, clone size, CDR3 DNA, CDR3 protein. The D gene is left open where the match is weak. The size field is filled for only some rows; it gives once, few, many or a size class.

V: TRBV5-1
length: 13
D: NA
J: TRBJ1-4
size: NA
DNA: TGCGCCAGCAGCTTGGGAACTAATGAAAAACTGTTTTTT
CDR3: CASSLGTNEKLFF

V: TRBV19
length: 13
D: NA
J: TRBJ2-1
size: few
DNA: TGTGCCAGTAGCCGCCTAGGCGACAATGAGCAGTTCTTC
CDR3: CASSRLGDNEQFF

V: TRBV10-3
length: 12
D: NA
J: TRBJ2-1
size: few
DNA: TGTGCCTTACGGGACGAATACAATGAGCAGTTCTTC
CDR3: CALRDEYNEQFF

V: TRBV20-1
length: 16
D: NA
J: TRBJ2-5
size: NA
DNA: TGCAGTGCTAGAGATCCCACCGGACTAATCCAAGAGACCCAGTACTTC
CDR3: CSARDPTGLIQETQYF

V: TRBV12-3/TRBV12-4
length: 14
D: NA
J: TRBJ1-1
size: NA
DNA: TGTGCCAGCAGCACACAGGGCATGAACACTGAAGCTTTCTTT
CDR3: CASSTQGMNTEAFF

V: TRBV7-8
length: 14
D: NA
J: TRBJ2-7
size: NA
DNA: TGTGCCAGCAGCTTATCCGACAGATTCTACGAGCAGTACTTC
CDR3: CASSLSDRFYEQYF

V: TRBV6-5
length: 15
D: NA
J: TRBJ2-5
size: NA
DNA: TGTGCCAGCAGTTACCTCTTGGCGGGTGGAGAGACCCAGTACTTC
CDR3: CASSYLLAGGETQYF

V: TRBV3-1
length: 16
D: TRBD2
J: TRBJ2-1
size: few
DNA: TGTGCCAGCAGCCAAGGGCTAGCGGTCTCCTACAATGAGCAGTTCTTC
CDR3: CASSQGLAVSYNEQFF

V: TRBV5-1
length: 17
D: TRBD2
J: TRBJ2-3
size: NA
DNA: TGCGCCAGCAGCATGGGACTAGCGGGGCCATTCACAGATACGCAGTATTTT
CDR3: CASSMGLAGPFTDTQYF

V: TRBV20-1
length: 14
D: TRBD2
J: TRBJ2-1
size: few
DNA: TGCAGTGCTAGGTCTAGCGGGAGGGCAGATGAGCAGTTCTTC
CDR3: CSARSSGRADEQFF

V: TRBV10-3
length: 14
D: NA
J: TRBJ2-6
size: NA
DNA: TGTGCCATCAGTATGGGACCTGGGGCCAACGTCCTGACTTTC
CDR3: CAISMGPGANVLTF

V: TRBV11-2
length: 20
D: TRBD2
J: TRBJ2-1
size: few
DNA: TGTGCCAGCAGCCCCTCCGTAGCGGGGGCCTACGGGGGATCCTACAATGAGCAGTTCTTC
CDR3: CASSPSVAGAYGGSYNEQFF

V: TRBV7-2
length: 15
D: NA
J: TRBJ2-7
size: few
DNA: TGTGCCAGCAGCTACTTGCCCGGGGCCACCTACGAGCAGTACTTC
CDR3: CASSYLPGATYEQYF

V: TRBV10-2
length: 13
D: NA
J: TRBJ1-1
size: NA
DNA: TGCGCCAGCAGTACCCGCCAGAACACTGAAGCTTTCTTT
CDR3: CASSTRQNTEAFF

V: TRBV7-2
length: 15
D: TRBD1
J: TRBJ1-1
size: few
DNA: TGTGCCAGCAGCAGACAGGGAATGGCGACCACTGAAGCTTTCTTT
CDR3: CASSRQGMATTEAFF

V: TRBV20-1
length: 14
D: TRBD2
J: TRBJ2-3
size: NA
DNA: TGCAGTGCACGACTAGCGGGAGTCCCAGATACGCAGTATTTT
CDR3: CSARLAGVPDTQYF

V: TRBV28
length: 15
D: NA
J: TRBJ2-2
size: few
DNA: TGTGCCAGCAGCGGTAGTGCCCTGAGGACCGGGGAGCTGTTTTTT
CDR3: CASSGSALRTGELFF

V: TRBV29-1
length: 13
D: NA
J: TRBJ2-5
size: few
DNA: TGCAGCGAGGTCGTGGCCATCGGGGAGACCCAGTACTTC
CDR3: CSEVVAIGETQYF

V: TRBV10-3
length: 13
D: NA
J: TRBJ1-5
size: NA
DNA: TGTGCCATCAGTGGGGACGGGGATCAGCCCCAGCATTTT
CDR3: CAISGDGDQPQHF

V: TRBV14
length: 12
D: NA
J: TRBJ1-1
size: NA
DNA: TGTGCCAGCAGCCAGGGTTCTGGCTGGGCTTTCTTT
CDR3: CASSQGSGWAFF

V: TRBV12-3/TRBV12-4
length: 13
D: NA
J: TRBJ1-1
size: NA
DNA: TGTGCCAGCAGTTTCAGGGTGGGGACTGAAGCTTTCTTT
CDR3: CASSFRVGTEAFF

V: TRBV15
length: 14
D: NA
J: TRBJ2-2
size: few
DNA: TGTGCCACCAGCAGAGACCCCATGGGAGGGGAGCTGTTTTTT
CDR3: CATSRDPMGGELFF

V: TRBV20-1
length: 12
D: NA
J: TRBJ2-7
size: few
DNA: TGCAGTGCTAGAGATACGATTTACGAGCAGTACTTC
CDR3: CSARDTIYEQYF

V: TRBV29-1
length: 12
D: NA
J: TRBJ1-3
size: NA
DNA: TGCAGCGTTGAAGATCAAACAAACACCATATATTTT
CDR3: CSVEDQTNTIYF

V: TRBV5-5
length: 14
D: NA
J: TRBJ1-1
size: few
DNA: TGTGCCAGCAGCTTTATCCCAGGAGACACTGAAGCTTTCTTT
CDR3: CASSFIPGDTEAFF

V: TRBV11-2
length: 14
D: TRBD1
J: TRBJ1-2
size: few
DNA: TGTGCCAGCAGCTTTATTGGGACAGGGAGTGGCTACACCTTC
CDR3: CASSFIGTGSGYTF

V: TRBV7-2
length: 17
D: NA
J: TRBJ2-3
size: NA
DNA: TGTGCCAGCAGCTTACGAGGGGGAGCGGGGAACACAGATACGCAGTATTTT
CDR3: CASSLRGGAGNTDTQYF

V: TRBV20-1
length: 15
D: NA
J: TRBJ2-2
size: NA
DNA: TGCAGTGCTAGTCAGGGAGCCGCGGGGACCGGGGAGCTGTTTTTT
CDR3: CSASQGAAGTGELFF

V: TRBV6-5
length: 14
D: TRBD1
J: TRBJ1-5
size: NA
DNA: TGTGCCAGCAGTTTGGGACAGCTTAATCAGCCCCAGCATTTT
CDR3: CASSLGQLNQPQHF

V: TRBV20-1
length: 13
D: NA
J: TRBJ2-7
size: NA
DNA: TGCAGTGCTCCTCCGGGAGTAGGGAGCGAGCAGTACTTC
CDR3: CSAPPGVGSEQYF

V: TRBV20-1
length: 12
D: NA
J: TRBJ2-7
size: few
DNA: TGCAGTGCTAGAGATCGCTCCTACGAGCAGTACTTC
CDR3: CSARDRSYEQYF

V: TRBV20-1
length: 16
D: NA
J: TRBJ2-7
size: few
DNA: TGCAGTGCTAGACGGTCCCCGACTGGGTTCACCTACGAGCAGTACTTC
CDR3: CSARRSPTGFTYEQYF

V: TRBV4-1
length: 15
D: TRBD2
J: TRBJ2-3
size: few
DNA: TGCGCCAGCAGCCAAGAGGCGGGGGGCACAGATACGCAGTATTTT
CDR3: CASSQEAGGTDTQYF

V: TRBV24-1
length: 18
D: TRBD1
J: TRBJ2-5
size: few
DNA: TGTGCCACCAGTGATTCACTCGGGACAGCTCTAGGGGAAGAGACCCAGTACTTC
CDR3: CATSDSLGTALGEETQYF

V: TRBV7-2
length: 13
D: NA
J: TRBJ1-5
size: NA
DNA: TGTGCCAGCAGCCTCGACACTAATCAGCCCCAGCATTTT
CDR3: CASSLDTNQPQHF

V: TRBV15
length: 15
D: NA
J: TRBJ2-5
size: NA
DNA: TGTGCCACCAGCAGAGAGGCTGTCCTCCAAGAGACCCAGTACTTC
CDR3: CATSREAVLQETQYF

V: TRBV18
length: 13
D: NA
J: TRBJ1-1
size: few
DNA: TGTGCCAGCTCACCACAAAGTTTGACTGAAGCTTTCTTT
CDR3: CASSPQSLTEAFF

V: TRBV30
length: 15
D: TRBD2
J: TRBJ2-3
size: NA
DNA: TGTGCCTGGAGTGTAGTGGCGGGAGGGCCAGATACGCAGTATTTT
CDR3: CAWSVVAGGPDTQYF

V: TRBV20-1
length: 14
D: TRBD2
J: TRBJ2-1
size: few
DNA: TGCAGTGCTAGAGGGCGGGACTACTACAATGAGCAGTTCTTC
CDR3: CSARGRDYYNEQFF

V: TRBV5-5
length: 12
D: NA
J: TRBJ2-2
size: NA
DNA: TGTGCCAGCGGACTGACCGCCGGGGAGCTGTTTTTT
CDR3: CASGLTAGELFF

V: TRBV21-1
length: 13
D: NA
J: TRBJ2-3
size: NA
DNA: TGTGCCAGCCGGGACTACCGCACAGATACGCAGTATTTT
CDR3: CASRDYRTDTQYF

V: TRBV5-1
length: 14
D: NA
J: TRBJ2-5
size: few
DNA: TGCGCCAGCACACGAGCTACAGCCAAAGAGACCCAGTACTTC
CDR3: CASTRATAKETQYF